A single sample gave rise to the 5 T cell receptor beta chains below, sequenced in a study of response to subunit inactivated influenza vaccine. A single record per CDR3 protein comes from TCRdb applying MiXCR to the RT-PCR reads. Of 860,000 or so distinct CDR3 sequences listed, around 21% are singletons. Here the sequenced sample was PBMCs from blood, taken 5 days after vaccination. Every receptor here comes from a man over 45 who received an inactivated influenza vaccine.

The chain links TRBV29-1 to TRBJ2-1; 10 nucleotides match TRBD1. Germline-derived CDR1 and CDR2 are SQVTM and ANQGSEA. This CDR3 is 14 amino acids long. J gave up 6 bases and V 3 bases, and 5 bases lay outside the gene matches. CDR3 in amino acids: CSVDGGQGFNEQFF. The CDR3, as DNA: TGCAGCGTTGATGGGGGACAGGGGTTCAATGAGCAGTTCTTC.

The J gene is TRBJ2-1, the V gene TRBV6-1; 8 bases match TRBD2. V lost 7 bases to trimming and J lost 7 bases; unmatched junction nucleotides: 12. Germline assignment: CDR1 MNHNS and CDR2 SASEGT. This CDR3 spans 15 amino acids. This chain's CDR3 is CASTGGPGIYNEQFF. Written as DNA, the CDR3 is TGTGCCAGCACGGGGGGGCCGGGAATTTATAATGAGCAGTTCTTC.

This clonotype was seen a handful of times. The chain combines TRBV9 with TRBJ2-3; D is possibly TRBD1 (6 bases). CDR1 and CDR2 (germline): SGDLS, YYNGEE. The CDR3 runs to 17 residues. V dropped 4 bases and J dropped 2 bases, with 20 bases sitting between them. CDR3 loop: CASSPRGRQDITDTQYF. CDR3 sequence (DNA): TGTGCCAGCAGCCCCAGAGGGCGACAGGACATCACAGATACGCAGTATTTT.

This clonotype was detected many times. CDR3 in DNA: TGTGCCAGCAGCTTAGCGTCGGGAACAAACGAGCAGTACTTC. It encodes CASSLASGTNEQYF. V is TRBV7-6 and J is TRBJ2-7; a possible D gene is TRBD2 (5 bases). Germline V gives CDR1 SGHVS, CDR2 FNYEAQ. The V and J ends lost 0 bases and 5 bases respectively, with 11 bases between them. The CDR3 is 14 amino acids.

The chain carries TRBV6-1 and TRBJ2-3; 7 nucleotides align to TRBD1. J gave up 4 bases and V 6 bases, and 13 bases lay outside the gene matches. The CDR3 is made up of 16 amino acids. The germline V gene encodes CDR1 MNHNS and CDR2 SASEGT. The CDR3 is CASSRWTGVLPDTQYF. For the CDR3, the DNA is TGTGCCAGCAGCCGGTGGACAGGAGTCCTTCCAGATACGCAGTATTTT.